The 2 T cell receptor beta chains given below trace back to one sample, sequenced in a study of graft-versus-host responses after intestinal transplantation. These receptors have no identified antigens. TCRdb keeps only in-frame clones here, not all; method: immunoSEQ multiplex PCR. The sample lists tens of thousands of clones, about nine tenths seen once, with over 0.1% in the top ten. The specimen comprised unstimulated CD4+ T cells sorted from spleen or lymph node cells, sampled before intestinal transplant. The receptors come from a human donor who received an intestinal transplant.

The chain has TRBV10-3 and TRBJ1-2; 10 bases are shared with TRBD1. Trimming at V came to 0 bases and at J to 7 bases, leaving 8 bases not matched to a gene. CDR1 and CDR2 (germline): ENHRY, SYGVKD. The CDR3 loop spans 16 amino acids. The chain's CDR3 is CAISESETGGAAGYTF. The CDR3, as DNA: TGTGCCATCAGTGAGTCTGAGACAGGGGGCGCGGCTGGCTACACCTTC.

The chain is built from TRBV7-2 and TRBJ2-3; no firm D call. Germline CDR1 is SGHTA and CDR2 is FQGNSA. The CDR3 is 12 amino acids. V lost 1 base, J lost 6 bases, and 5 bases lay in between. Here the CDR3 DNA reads TGTGCCAGCAGCTTAGTTGGCGATACGCAGTATTTT. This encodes CASSLVGDTQYF.